Below, 17 T cell receptor beta chains from the same sample are listed, as sequenced in a study of T-cell memory formation after mild COVID-19. TCRdb redid the calling of the 5' RACE reads with MiXCR, one entry per CDR3 protein. The sample consists of 350,000 or so distinct CDR3 sequences, roughly 21% of them appearing once. Sequences were obtained from PBMCs or a T cell subset sorted from them (not recorded which). These receptors originate from an adult woman who had mild COVID-19 (a few samples of this study predate the infection). Cell type and time point are not known.

The rearrangement links TRBV4-2 to TRBJ2-5; TRBD1 aligns across 9 bases. The CDR3 contains 16 residues. Germline CDR1 LGHNA, CDR2 YNFKEQ. V lost 0 bases to trimming and J lost 5 bases; unmatched junction nucleotides: 7. CDR3 protein: CASSQDRGQGSETQYF. In nucleotides, the CDR3 is TGTGCCAGCAGCCAAGATAGGGGACAGGGATCGGAGACCCAGTACTTC.

The chain couples TRBV25-1 to TRBJ2-1; 10 bases are shared with TRBD2. The germline gives CDR1 MGHDK, CDR2 SYGVNS. Trimming removed 1 base from V and 6 bases from J; junction bases left unmatched: 9. This CDR3 has 17 residues. The CDR3 here is CASSEWGTSVSPNEQFF. As DNA, the CDR3 is TGTGCCAGCAGTGAATGGGGGACTAGCGTATCGCCCAATGAGCAGTTCTTC.

The CDR3 DNA sequence: TGTGCCTGGAGTGTACGAGGACAGGCCGCTAACTATGGCTACACCTTC. Translating it yields CAWSVRGQAANYGYTF. The chain has TRBV30 and TRBJ1-2, with 7 bases fitting TRBD1. The V gene's germline CDR1 is GTSNPN and CDR2 SVGIG (reference sequence). This CDR3 comprises 16 residues. V lost 0 bases and J lost 0; bases outside the gene matches: 7. The full variable domain, with the rest looked up from reference TRBV30 and TRBJ1-2, is SQTIHQWPATLVQPVGSPLSLECTVEGTSNPNLYWYRQAAGRGLQLLFYSVGIGQISSEVPQNLSASRPQDRQFILSSKKLLLSDSGFYLCAWSVRGQAANYGYTFGSGTRLTVV.

The table lists this clonotype with a few counts. The chain employs TRBV9 and TRBJ2-2; 11 bases fit TRBD2. V was clipped by 3 bases and J by 5 bases; unmatched bases: 3. The V gene's germline CDR1 is SGDLS and CDR2 YYNGEE. The CDR3 runs to 15 residues. The CDR3 bases are TGTGCCAGCAGCGAGACTAGCGGGATTACCGGGGAGCTGTTTTTT. It codes for CASSETSGITGELFF.

This clonotype was found a few times. The CDR3 DNA sequence: TGCAGTGCTAGAGATACCGGGAGTAGGGGCAATGAGCAGTTCTTC. Translation gives CSARDTGSRGNEQFF. The rearrangement links TRBV20-1 to TRBJ2-1, with TRBD2 as a possible D gene (6 bases). The V gene lost 0 bases and the J gene lost 6 bases, with 15 bases spanning the gap. The germline V gene has CDR1 DFQATT and CDR2 SNEGSKA (reference sequence). The CDR3 length is 15 residues.

This chain links TRBV6-2 or TRBV6-3 with TRBJ1-5; D is perhaps TRBD1 (5 bases). Germline-derived CDR1 and CDR2 are MNHEY and SVGEGT. V gave up 8 bases and J gave up 2 bases, with 13 bases separating them. This CDR3 region has 14 residues. CDR3 DNA: TGTGCCAGCGTATCAGGGTCCCGCAATCAGCCCCAGCATTTT. Translated, it gives CASVSGSRNQPQHF.

This clonotype was counted at least ten times. The chain is built from TRBV9 and TRBJ2-1; TRBD2 matches 8 bases. Germline CDR1 reads SGDLS; CDR2 reads YYNGEE. The CDR3 has 17 amino acids. V shed 4 bases and J 7 bases; nucleotides not matched to a gene: 16. The CDR3 protein is CASSRAPGGGPGNEQFF. Here the CDR3 DNA reads TGTGCCAGCAGCCGCGCTCCGGGGGGGGGGCCCGGAAATGAGCAGTTCTTC.

The V call is TRBV13, the J call TRBJ1-2; D is undetermined. The CDR3 is 13 residues long. Between the trimmed V and J ends, which lost 2 bases and 6 bases, there was a span of 10 bases. Germline loops: CDR1 PRHDT, CDR2 FYEKMQ (reference sequence). CDR3 sequence (DNA): TGTGCCAGCAGCTTAAGAGGGTTGGATGGCTACACCTTC. This translates into CASSLRGLDGYTF.

A few counts support this clonotype. This chain connects TRBV6-5 to TRBJ1-1, with a tentative D call TRBD1 (6 bases). The CDR3 runs to 14 residues. Germline V CDR1 and CDR2: MNHEY, SVGAGI. Trimming stripped 4 bases from V and 1 base from J, with 10 bases between. The CDR3 is CASSFLQGNTEAFF. The DNA for the CDR3 is TGTGCCAGCAGTTTTTTACAGGGGAACACTGAAGCTTTCTTT.

The sample holds many counts of this clonotype. The chain combines TRBV5-1 with TRBJ2-7, with TRBD2 identical over 7 bases. Looked up from germline, CDR1 is SGHRS and CDR2 is YFSETQ. J was trimmed by 6 bases and V by 4 bases; bases with no gene match: 7. This CDR3 is 13 amino acids long. Here the CDR3 reads CASSPGGGPEQYF. CDR3 nucleotide sequence: TGCGCCAGCAGCCCCGGGGGAGGGCCCGAGCAGTACTTC.

This clonotype was seen a few times. The chain links TRBV10-3 to TRBJ2-7; unclear D gene. The CDR3 consists of 11 residues. The germline V and J ends were trimmed by 3 bases and 6 bases, with 6 bases remaining between them. Germline CDR1 and CDR2: ENHRY and SYGVKD. Here the CDR3 reads CAISEVTEQYF. The CDR3 DNA is TGTGCCATCAGTGAAGTGACCGAGCAGTACTTC.

This clonotype came up many times. The chain uses TRBV7-8 and TRBJ2-3, with D tentatively TRBD1 or TRBD2 (5 bases each). The V end lost 0 bases, the J end lost 4 bases, and 8 bases lay between the germline ends. Germline CDR1 reads SGHVS; CDR2 reads FQNEAQ. The length of the CDR3 is 14 residues. The CDR3 loop reads CASSLAWGSDTQYF. CDR3 sequence (DNA): TGTGCCAGCAGCTTAGCTTGGGGGTCAGATACGCAGTATTTT.

This clonotype appeared a few times. J is TRBJ2-2 and V is TRBV12-3 or TRBV12-4, with D perhaps matching TRBD1 or TRBD2 (6 bases each). V was trimmed by 8 bases and J by 1 base, leaving 14 bases between them. The CDR3 has 15 amino acids. The CDR3 region has the DNA TGTGCCAGCGAGGGGGACTTCCAGAACACCGGGGAGCTGTTTTTT. This encodes CASEGDFQNTGELFF.

A few counts support this clonotype. The rearrangement uses TRBV4-1 and TRBJ2-7, with 10 bases fitting TRBD1. Germline trimming cut 3 bases from V and 3 bases from J; bases unmatched to any gene: 5. In germline, CDR1 is MGHRA, CDR2 YSYEKL. The CDR3 loop spans 15 amino acids. CDR3 loop: CASSHRQGANYEQYF. CDR3 nucleotides: TGCGCCAGCAGCCACAGACAGGGGGCAAACTACGAGCAGTACTTC.

The chain joins TRBV4-2 to TRBJ2-1, with TRBD1 matching 12 bases. CDR1 and CDR2 (germline): LGHNA, YNFKEQ. The V gene end was trimmed by 3 bases and the J gene end by 9 bases; junction bases not matched to a gene: 9. The CDR3 extends over 16 amino acids. CDR3 bases: TGTGCCAGCAGCCAGGACCCGGGACAGGGGGCCGGTGAGCAGTTCTTC. Its translation: CASSQDPGQGAGEQFF.

This clonotype was found many times. J is TRBJ2-1 and V is TRBV5-1; 10 bases match TRBD2. The CDR3 length is 16 residues. CDR1 SGHRS and CDR2 YFSETQ come from the germline V gene. With 1 base clipped from V and 3 bases from J, the junction kept 4 bases outside the gene matches. CDR3 bases: TGCGCCAGCAGCTTGTCCGGGACTAGCGTCTACAATGAGCAGTTCTTC. Its protein product is CASSLSGTSVYNEQFF.

V gene TRBV18 combines with J gene TRBJ2-1, with TRBD2 matching over 8 bases. Looked up from germline, CDR1 is KGHSH and CDR2 is LQKENI. This CDR3 contains 16 residues. Germline trimming cut 5 bases from V and 7 bases from J; bases unmatched to any gene: 13. As DNA, the CDR3 is TGTGCCAGCTCAGAGCCGGGACTAGAGGTGAGGAATGAGCAGTTCTTC. Amino acid sequence: CASSEPGLEVRNEQFF.